Listed here are 7 T cell receptor beta chains from one sample, sequenced in a study of blood T cells in healthy people across ages. The use of a sample-barcoded 5' primer and a J-beta primer mix characterized a second PCR of roughly 6 to 11 cycles. One entry per CDR3 protein results from TCRdb running MiXCR on the 5' RACE reads. The table has about 1.6 million distinct CDR3 sequences, approximately 32% seen once. The specimen sequenced was blood. The source of these receptors is a woman aged 25 to 39 in good health.

The chain combines TRBV5-1 with TRBJ2-3, with 11 bases lining up with TRBD2. The CDR3 is 16 amino acids. Looked up from germline, CDR1 is SGHRS and CDR2 is YFSETQ. V was clipped by 4 bases and J by 5 bases; unmatched bases: 9. In nucleotides, the CDR3 is TGCGCCAGCAGCCGCTCTCTAGCGGGGGGAAGAGATACGCAGTATTTT. It specifies CASSRSLAGGRDTQYF.

The chain couples TRBV6-6 to TRBJ2-1, with D uncertain. The CDR3 runs to 13 residues. Trimming removed 7 bases at V and 5 bases at J, with 12 bases between. From germline, CDR1 is MNHNY and CDR2 SVGAGI (reference sequence). DNA of the CDR3: TGTGCCAGCACCCTCGACCCTCACAATGAGCAGTTCTTC. It codes for CASTLDPHNEQFF.

The chain joins TRBV9 to TRBJ2-5; the D is unclear. Trimming took off 0 bases at V and 5 bases at J, with 11 bases between the two ends. The CDR3 spans 14 residues. Germline V gives CDR1 SGDLS, CDR2 YYNGEE. CDR3 DNA sequence: TGTGCCAGCAGCGTAGGTGTGAGGTGGGAGACCCAGTACTTC. Translating gives CASSVGVRWETQYF. Based on the CDR3 plus reference TRBV9 and TRBJ2-5, the full variable domain is DSGVTQTPKHLITATGQRVTLRCSPRSGDLSVYWYQQSLDQGLQFLIQYYNGEERAKGNILERFSAQQFPDLHSELNLSSLELGDSALYFCASSVGVRWETQYFGPGTRLLVL.

This clonotype came up a few times. This chain links TRBV10-3 with TRBJ2-5, with no clear D. Germline CDR1 is ENHRY and CDR2 is SYGVKD. V gave up 2 bases and J gave up 5 bases, with 6 bases separating them. This CDR3 has 12 residues. The CDR3 sequence is CAISEIEETQYF. CDR3 in DNA: TGTGCCATCAGTGAGATAGAGGAGACCCAGTACTTC.

This clonotype was detected only once. The junction does not match germline at one end; this may be a read error. The chain joins TRBV25-1 to TRBJ2-3, with D possibly being TRBD2 (7 bases). The CDR3 consists of 16 residues. CDR1 is MGHDK, CDR2 SYGVNS, per germline. The CDR3 spells CAGRESLGGVADTQYF. The CDR3 DNA is TGTGCCGGCAGGGAGTCCTTAGGGGGGGTGGCAGATACGCAGTATTTT.

CDR3 in DNA: TGTGCCAGCAGCGCCCAAGGGGACTCTAATGAAAAACTGTTTTTT. This encodes CASSAQGDSNEKLFF. V gene TRBV7-6 combines with J gene TRBJ1-4, with D perhaps matching TRBD1 (5 bases). Germline loops: CDR1 SGHVS, CDR2 FNYEAQ. The CDR3 loop spans 15 amino acids. The germline V and J ends were trimmed by 5 bases and 3 bases, with 13 bases remaining between them. The whole variable domain, filled in from reference TRBV7-6 and TRBJ1-4, reads GAGVSQSPRYKVTKRGQDVALRCDPISGHVSLYWYRQALGQGPEFLTYFNYEAQQDKSGLPNDRFSAERPEGSISTLTIQRTEQRDSAMYRCASSAQGDSNEKLFFGSGTQLSVL.

This clonotype was counted ten times or more. This chain links TRBV4-1 with TRBJ2-6, with a weak D call TRBD2 (6 bases). The V and J ends lost 4 bases and 3 bases respectively, with 10 bases between them. The CDR3 spans 15 residues. Germline V gene data show CDR1 as MGHRA and CDR2 as YSYEKL. The CDR3 DNA reads TGCGCCAGCAGCCCGCTAGCGATTGGGGCCAACGTCCTGACTTTC. It encodes CASSPLAIGANVLTF.